These T cell receptor beta chains were read from a single sample in a study of STAT5B mutations in CD4+ large granular lymphocyte leukemia. Sequencing used immunoSEQ multiplex PCR; TCRdb keeps in-frame clones, though not all of them. This table has approximately 40,000 clones, approximately 80% appearing once. What was sequenced was CD4+ T cells from blood buffy coats. The receptors here all came from a human donor in good health. CDR3s leave out the opening cysteine and the closing phenylalanine or tryptophan. A D gene is named only where the DNA matches it firmly.

d_call,v_call,j_call,cdr3_length,cdr3_aa
NA,TRBV30,TRBJ2-1,11,AWSVQASYEQF
NA,TRBV19,TRBJ1-4,13,ASSPGRTTNEKLF
NA,TRBV7-2,TRBJ2-1,11,ASSLAHASEQF
TRBD1,TRBV5-1,TRBJ1-2,13,ASSTSTGGNYGYT
NA,TRBV9,TRBJ2-5,13,ASTERGLGQETQY
NA,TRBV7-2,TRBJ1-5,13,ASSLDFGIGQPQH
TRBD1,TRBV4-1,TRBJ1-3,13,ASSLTGGTGNTIY
NA,TRBV7-2,TRBJ2-1,9,ASSLRNEQF
NA,TRBV28,TRBJ1-4,14,ASSQIWQGLNEKLF
NA,TRBV7-8,TRBJ2-2,14,ASSIATLSSTGELF
NA,TRBV9,TRBJ1-3,12,ASSDRNVGNTIY
TRBD1,TRBV2,TRBJ1-2,12,ASSGQGINYGYT
TRBD1,TRBV30,TRBJ1-2,11,AWSPGTVEGYT
NA,TRBV19,TRBJ1-5,12,ASSIDGGNQPQH
TRBD2,TRBV6-6,TRBJ2-7,13,ASSPFSGRVGEQY
NA,TRBV7-9,TRBJ1-1,14,ASSPGRDTYVTEAF
NA,TRBV10-3,TRBJ2-3,12,AIAFGGSTDTQY
NA,TRBV11-3,TRBJ2-1,13,ASSEGTGTYNEQF
NA,TRBV11-3,TRBJ2-1,11,ASSLVQVGEQF
TRBD1,TRBV7-9,TRBJ2-7,12,ASSLPQGAGEQY
NA,TRBV6-5,TRBJ1-5,12,ASSLVSGLQPQH
TRBD1,TRBV6-4,TRBJ2-7,12,ASSLTGKVYEQY
NA,TRBV6-5,TRBJ2-3,13,ASSYGGGRTDTQY
NA,TRBV30,TRBJ1-5,12,AWNSGNGNQPQH
NA,TRBV18,TRBJ1-5,13,ASSPRGLGNQPQH
NA,TRBV9,TRBJ2-1,12,ASSALGGKNEQF
NA,TRBV19,TRBJ2-3,13,ASLQPGGMPDTQY
NA,TRBV28,TRBJ1-1,12,ASSFGGQNTEAF
NA,TRBV21-1,TRBJ2-3,10,APHPSGDTQY
NA,TRBV6-4,TRBJ2-4,14,ASSDPGRLAKNIQY
NA,TRBV6-5,TRBJ1-3,13,ASSYSRETGNTIY
NA,TRBV2,TRBJ2-3,12,ASSWQDATDTQY
NA,TRBV2,TRBJ1-1,10,ASGTTNTEAF
NA,TRBV18,TRBJ2-2,10,ASSLEVGELF
NA,TRBV5-1,TRBJ2-2,13,ASSLEALKAGELF
NA,TRBV11-2,TRBJ1-4,12,ASSSFGTNEKLF
TRBD2,TRBV5-4,TRBJ2-3,14,ASSYRLAGVTDTQY
TRBD2,TRBV2,TRBJ2-5,12,ASLGEGRWETQY
TRBD2,TRBV14,TRBJ2-3,13,ASSLGSGGTDTQY
NA,TRBV9,TRBJ2-7,14,ASSPSYGGLSYEQY